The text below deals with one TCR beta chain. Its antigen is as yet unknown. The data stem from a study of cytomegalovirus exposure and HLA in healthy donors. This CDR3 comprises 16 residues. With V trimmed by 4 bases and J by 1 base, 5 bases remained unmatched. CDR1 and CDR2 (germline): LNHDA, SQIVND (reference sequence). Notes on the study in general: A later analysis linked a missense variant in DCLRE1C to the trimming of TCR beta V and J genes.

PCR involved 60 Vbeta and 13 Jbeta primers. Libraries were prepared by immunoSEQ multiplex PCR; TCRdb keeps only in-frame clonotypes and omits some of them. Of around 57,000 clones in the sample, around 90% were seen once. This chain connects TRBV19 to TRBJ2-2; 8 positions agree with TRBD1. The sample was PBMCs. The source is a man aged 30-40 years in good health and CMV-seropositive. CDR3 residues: CASSKTGTGNTGELFF. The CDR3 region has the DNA TGTGCCAGTAGTAAGACCGGGACAGGGAACACCGGGGAGCTGTTTTTT.